A selection of T cell receptor beta chains follows, all from one sample in a study of shared T cell receptors in the human thymus. Libraries were prepared by immunoSEQ multiplex PCR; TCRdb keeps only in-frame clonotypes and omits some of them. The table lists some 760,000 clones, over 75% of them singletons. This sample was shared with a second study, whose subject was human thymus T cells.

The sample comprised thymocytes. These TCRs come from a girl under three years old with a congenital heart defect. Each CDR3 is given with its conserved first and last residue. Fields, in order: V gene, J gene, clone size, D gene, CDR3 DNA, CDR3 protein. The D gene is left open where the match is weak. Clone size is given for some rows only: seen once, a few or many times, or a class if the clone is expanded.

V gene: TRBV28; J gene: TRBJ1-4; clone size: .; D gene: .; CDR3 DNA: TGTGCCAGCAGTTTATCCTACGAGAGAGATGAAAAACTGTTTTTT; CDR3 protein: CASSLSYERDEKLFF
V gene: TRBV6-6; J gene: TRBJ2-5; clone size: .; D gene: .; CDR3 DNA: TGTGCCAGCTCATTTGCGATAGAGACCCAGTACTTC; CDR3 protein: CASSFAIETQYF
V gene: TRBV6-1; J gene: TRBJ1-6; clone size: .; D gene: .; CDR3 DNA: TGTGCCAGCAGTGACGGGGAGATTGATTCACCCCTCCACTTT; CDR3 protein: CASSDGEIDSPLHF
V gene: TRBV2; J gene: TRBJ1-2; clone size: .; D gene: .; CDR3 DNA: TGTGCCAGCAGTGAAGTGGTACACGACTATGGCTACACCTTC; CDR3 protein: CASSEVVHDYGYTF
V gene: TRBV15; J gene: TRBJ1-2; clone size: .; D gene: .; CDR3 DNA: TGTGCCACCAGCAGAGACCCAAGGGACACCCCTGGCGGCTACACCTTC; CDR3 protein: CATSRDPRDTPGGYTF
V gene: TRBV7-4; J gene: TRBJ1-1; clone size: .; D gene: TRBD1; CDR3 DNA: TGTGCCAGCACCCGGGTCGTCAGGACAGGGAGGATGAACACTGAAGCTTTCTTT; CDR3 protein: CASTRVVRTGRMNTEAFF
V gene: TRBV5-1; J gene: TRBJ1-2; clone size: .; D gene: TRBD1; CDR3 DNA: TGCGCCAGCAGCAAACACGCTAAGGGACAGGCTAACTATGGCTACACCTTC; CDR3 protein: CASSKHAKGQANYGYTF
V gene: TRBV7-6; J gene: TRBJ2-7; clone size: .; D gene: TRBD1; CDR3 DNA: TGTGCCAGCAGCTTAGTCCCCGACCCAGACAGGGCCCCTTTCGTTGGCGAGCAGTACTTC; CDR3 protein: CASSLVPDPDRAPFVGEQYF
V gene: TRBV25-1; J gene: TRBJ2-1; clone size: once; D gene: .; CDR3 DNA: TGTGCCAGCGGTAAGACTGGCGGCTACTACAATGAGCAGTTCTTC; CDR3 protein: CASGKTGGYYNEQFF
V gene: TRBV7-2; J gene: TRBJ1-6; clone size: .; D gene: .; CDR3 DNA: TGTGCCAGCAGCCCGGACAGCTCCTATAATTCACCCCTCCACTTT; CDR3 protein: CASSPDSSYNSPLHF
V gene: TRBV6-1; J gene: TRBJ1-3; clone size: .; D gene: .; CDR3 DNA: TGTGCCAGCAGTGACAGGGACACTGGAAACACCATATATTTT; CDR3 protein: CASSDRDTGNTIYF
V gene: TRBV7-8; J gene: TRBJ1-1; clone size: few; D gene: TRBD1; CDR3 DNA: TGTGCCAGCAGCCCCTGGCGGCAGGGGCCAATTAGACAGGGTGAAGCTTTCTTT; CDR3 protein: CASSPWRQGPIRQGEAFF
V gene: TRBV4-3; J gene: TRBJ1-3; clone size: .; D gene: TRBD1; CDR3 DNA: TGCGCCAGCAGCCGCCGGACAGGGGCGACCTCTGGAAACACCATATATTTT; CDR3 protein: CASSRRTGATSGNTIYF
V gene: TRBV21-1; J gene: TRBJ1-2; clone size: .; D gene: .; CDR3 DNA: TGTGCCAGCAGCAAAGCACCGGGACAGGGGAGGCTCTCCTATGGCTACACCTTC; CDR3 protein: CASSKAPGQGRLSYGYTF
V gene: TRBV28; J gene: TRBJ2-3; clone size: .; D gene: .; CDR3 DNA: TGTGCCAGCACAGCAACGCACCCCGGGTGCACAGATACGCAGTATTTT; CDR3 protein: CASTATHPGCTDTQYF
V gene: TRBV19; J gene: TRBJ1-1; clone size: .; D gene: .; CDR3 DNA: TGTGCCAGTAGTATAGGCCCCGCGGAGAACACTGAAGCTTTCTTT; CDR3 protein: CASSIGPAENTEAFF
V gene: TRBV10-3; J gene: TRBJ2-5; clone size: .; D gene: TRBD2; CDR3 DNA: TGTGCCATCAGTGACGCCATCCAAGGGACTAGCGGGGGGGAGATAGAGACCCAGTACTTC; CDR3 protein: CAISDAIQGTSGGEIETQYF
V gene: TRBV5-6; J gene: TRBJ1-2; clone size: once; D gene: .; CDR3 DNA: TGTGCCAGCAGCTTGGGCAGGTGGTACTATGGCTACACCTTC; CDR3 protein: CASSLGRWYYGYTF
V gene: TRBV19; J gene: TRBJ1-5; clone size: .; D gene: TRBD1; CDR3 DNA: TGTGCCAGTAGTATCCCCCCAGACAGGGGGCATAGCAATCAGCCCCAGCATTTT; CDR3 protein: CASSIPPDRGHSNQPQHF
V gene: TRBV5-5; J gene: TRBJ1-2; clone size: .; D gene: TRBD1; CDR3 DNA: TGTGCCAGCAGCCAAGACAGGGGTGGTGGCTACACCTTC; CDR3 protein: CASSQDRGGGYTF
V gene: TRBV4-1; J gene: TRBJ1-2; clone size: .; D gene: .; CDR3 DNA: TGCGCCAGCAGCCAAGATCCTTCGGATCAGGGAGGGTGCTATGGCTACACCTTC; CDR3 protein: CASSQDPSDQGGCYGYTF
V gene: TRBV7-9; J gene: TRBJ1-1; clone size: .; D gene: TRBD1; CDR3 DNA: TGTGCCAGCAGCTTAAATGGACAGGGGCAAAAAACTGAAGCTTTCTTT; CDR3 protein: CASSLNGQGQKTEAFF
V gene: TRBV6-1; J gene: TRBJ2-1; clone size: .; D gene: TRBD2; CDR3 DNA: TGTGCCAGCAGTGAACCTCAGGGACTAGCGGGGGGGGAAAATGAGCAGTTCTTC; CDR3 protein: CASSEPQGLAGGENEQFF
V gene: TRBV19; J gene: TRBJ1-5; clone size: .; D gene: TRBD1; CDR3 DNA: TGTGCCAGTAGTATCCTATTACGTTCAGGGGGCGACCTCAATCAGCCCCAGCATTTT; CDR3 protein: CASSILLRSGGDLNQPQHF
V gene: TRBV28; J gene: TRBJ1-6; clone size: .; D gene: TRBD1; CDR3 DNA: TGTGCCAGCAGCAGGGGGAGCTCCTATAATTCCCCCCTCCACTTT; CDR3 protein: CASSRGSSYNSPLHF
V gene: TRBV19; J gene: TRBJ1-1; clone size: .; D gene: .; CDR3 DNA: TGTGCCAGTATCACGGGGGGTGCAGGGACTACTGCTGAAGCTTTCTTT; CDR3 protein: CASITGGAGTTAEAFF
V gene: TRBV14; J gene: TRBJ1-2; clone size: .; D gene: TRBD1; CDR3 DNA: TGTGCCAGCAGCCCCAAAACGACAGGGGACTATGGCTACACCTTC; CDR3 protein: CASSPKTTGDYGYTF
V gene: TRBV19; J gene: TRBJ1-2; clone size: .; D gene: .; CDR3 DNA: TGTGCCAGTAGTGGAGCTCCCCGAAGGAGCCTCAACTATGGCTACACCTTC; CDR3 protein: CASSGAPRRSLNYGYTF
V gene: TRBV5-1; J gene: TRBJ1-1; clone size: .; D gene: .; CDR3 DNA: TGCGCCAGCAGCGTCCAGTTCTCCAGCACTGAAGCTTTCTTT; CDR3 protein: CASSVQFSSTEAFF
V gene: TRBV15; J gene: TRBJ1-1; clone size: .; D gene: .; CDR3 DNA: TGTGCCACCGAGGGAGACGGCACTGAAGCTTTCTTT; CDR3 protein: CATEGDGTEAFF
V gene: TRBV28; J gene: TRBJ1-2; clone size: .; D gene: TRBD1; CDR3 DNA: TGTGCCAGCAGTTTTGAGACAGGGGGCGGGAGGCCTGGCTACACCTTC; CDR3 protein: CASSFETGGGRPGYTF
V gene: TRBV7-2; J gene: TRBJ2-7; clone size: .; D gene: .; CDR3 DNA: TGTGCCAGCAGCTCTCCAGTGTACGAGCAGTACTTC; CDR3 protein: CASSSPVYEQYF
V gene: TRBV6-1; J gene: TRBJ1-6; clone size: .; D gene: TRBD1; CDR3 DNA: TGTGCCAGCAGAAAACACAGGGGGCCCGGGTCACCCCTCCACTTT; CDR3 protein: CASRKHRGPGSPLHF
V gene: TRBV4-3; J gene: TRBJ2-1; clone size: .; D gene: .; CDR3 DNA: TGCGCCAGCAGCCAAGGAGGTGAGCAGTTCTTC; CDR3 protein: CASSQGGEQFF
V gene: TRBV9; J gene: TRBJ1-1; clone size: .; D gene: .; CDR3 DNA: TGTGCCAGCAGCGCCCTCCTAGGTGGGAGGGATTGGAACACTGAAGCTTTCTTT; CDR3 protein: CASSALLGGRDWNTEAFF
V gene: TRBV29-1; J gene: TRBJ1-6; clone size: .; D gene: .; CDR3 DNA: TGCAGCATCCATTGGGGGGAATTGCCCCTCCACTTT; CDR3 protein: CSIHWGELPLHF
V gene: TRBV7-9; J gene: TRBJ1-1; clone size: few; D gene: .; CDR3 DNA: TGTGCCAGCAGCTTAGTAATGAACACTGAAGCTTTCTTT; CDR3 protein: CASSLVMNTEAFF
V gene: TRBV4-1; J gene: TRBJ1-6; clone size: .; D gene: .; CDR3 DNA: TGCGCCAGCAGATTGGGGAGGGGGATCCAAAATTCACCCCTCCACTTT; CDR3 protein: CASRLGRGIQNSPLHF
V gene: TRBV5-4; J gene: TRBJ2-7; clone size: .; D gene: TRBD1; CDR3 DNA: TGTGCCAGCAGCACAGGACAGGGGAGCTCCTACGAGCAGTACTTC; CDR3 protein: CASSTGQGSSYEQYF
V gene: TRBV14; J gene: TRBJ1-1; clone size: .; D gene: .; CDR3 DNA: TGTGCCAGCAGCCAAGTGGACCGGACAGTGCCAAACACTGAAGCTTTCTTT; CDR3 protein: CASSQVDRTVPNTEAFF
V gene: TRBV28; J gene: TRBJ2-5; clone size: few; D gene: TRBD2; CDR3 DNA: TGTGCCAGCAGTTTGCGAGCGGGGCGAAAAGAGACCCAGTACTTC; CDR3 protein: CASSLRAGRKETQYF
V gene: TRBV11-2; J gene: TRBJ2-2; clone size: once; D gene: .; CDR3 DNA: TGTGCCAGCAGCTTATGGGTTCGTCGGGGTCCTGGGGACGGGGAGCTGTTTTTT; CDR3 protein: CASSLWVRRGPGDGELFF
V gene: TRBV15; J gene: TRBJ2-1; clone size: .; D gene: .; CDR3 DNA: TGTGCCACCAGCACCTCCCCCGGGACTTGGGGGTCGGATGAGCAGTTCTTC; CDR3 protein: CATSTSPGTWGSDEQFF
V gene: TRBV2; J gene: TRBJ2-7; clone size: .; D gene: TRBD2; CDR3 DNA: TGTGCCAGCAGTGAAAGTCTGATCTGGACTAGCGGGGGCAGGAGCTCCTACGAGCAGTACTTC; CDR3 protein: CASSESLIWTSGGRSSYEQYF
V gene: TRBV5-4; J gene: TRBJ2-3; clone size: .; D gene: TRBD1; CDR3 DNA: TGTGCCAGCAGCTTGGTTCGGGGACAGGGCACAGATACGCAGTATTTT; CDR3 protein: CASSLVRGQGTDTQYF
V gene: TRBV2; J gene: TRBJ2-1; clone size: .; D gene: .; CDR3 DNA: TGTGCCAGCCGGGAGAGCTACAATGAGCAGTTCTTC; CDR3 protein: CASRESYNEQFF
V gene: TRBV27; J gene: TRBJ1-1; clone size: .; D gene: .; CDR3 DNA: TGTGCCAGCAGTTTCGGGGATTTGAACACTGAAGCTTTCTTT; CDR3 protein: CASSFGDLNTEAFF
V gene: TRBV2; J gene: TRBJ1-5; clone size: .; D gene: TRBD1; CDR3 DNA: TGTGCCAGCAGTGTCCGGGACAGGGAGGACTTGAATAGCAATCAGCCCCAGCATTTT; CDR3 protein: CASSVRDREDLNSNQPQHF
V gene: TRBV5-6; J gene: TRBJ1-1; clone size: .; D gene: TRBD1; CDR3 DNA: TGTGCCAGCAGCCCAAGCAAAAAGGACAGGGAGGTTGACACTGAAGCTTTCTTT; CDR3 protein: CASSPSKKDREVDTEAFF
V gene: TRBV5-1; J gene: TRBJ1-2; clone size: .; D gene: .; CDR3 DNA: TGCGCCAGCAGCTCATCAGGGGACGGCTACACCTTC; CDR3 protein: CASSSSGDGYTF
V gene: TRBV5-1; J gene: TRBJ2-3; clone size: .; D gene: TRBD2; CDR3 DNA: TGCGCCAGCAGCTTGTGGGGACTAGCGGGGGGCGATACCACAGATACGCAGTATTTT; CDR3 protein: CASSLWGLAGGDTTDTQYF
V gene: TRBV27; J gene: TRBJ2-3; clone size: .; D gene: TRBD2; CDR3 DNA: TGTGCCAGCAGTTTAGGGATAGCGGGGGTGAACACAGATACGCAGTATTTT; CDR3 protein: CASSLGIAGVNTDTQYF
V gene: TRBV5-6; J gene: TRBJ1-4; clone size: .; D gene: .; CDR3 DNA: TGTGCCAGCAGCTTGATACAGGGTTGGGAGGGTGAAAAACTGTTTTTT; CDR3 protein: CASSLIQGWEGEKLFF
V gene: TRBV7-8; J gene: TRBJ2-2; clone size: .; D gene: TRBD1; CDR3 DNA: TGTGCCAGCAGCTCCAGGGGGAATACCCCGAACACCGGGGAGCTGTTTTTT; CDR3 protein: CASSSRGNTPNTGELFF
V gene: TRBV11-2; J gene: TRBJ1-2; clone size: .; D gene: .; CDR3 DNA: TGTGCCAGCAGGCCGACAGAAAGAGATTCCTATGGCTACACCTTC; CDR3 protein: CASRPTERDSYGYTF
V gene: TRBV7-3; J gene: TRBJ1-2; clone size: .; D gene: .; CDR3 DNA: TGTGCCAGCAGGCCGGGACACCATATCTCAGGGGGCTACACCTTC; CDR3 protein: CASRPGHHISGGYTF